The 19 T cell receptor beta chains given below trace back to one sample, sequenced in a study of blood T cell repertoires in COVID-19. TCRdb keeps only in-frame clones here, not all; method: immunoSEQ multiplex PCR. The sample includes roughly 250,000 clones, about 88% of them seen just once. The sequencing input was PBMCs or T cells enriched from blood (not recorded which). These receptors all stem from a woman in her forties or fifties who had recovered from COVID-19.

V is TRBV30 and J is TRBJ2-2; 7 bases match TRBD2. J lost 4 bases, V lost 7 bases, and 6 bases had no gene match. The CDR3 has 13 residues. Germline loops: CDR1 GTSNPN, CDR2 SVGIG (reference sequence). CDR3 protein: CAFWLAGTGELFF. The CDR3 DNA reads TGTGCCTTTTGGTTAGCGGGCACCGGGGAGCTGTTTTTT. Full variable domain (missing parts from reference TRBV30 and TRBJ2-2): SQTIHQWPATLVQPVGSPLSLECTVEGTSNPNLYWYRQAAGRGLQLLFYSVGIGQISSEVPQNLSASRPQDRQFILSSKKLLLSDSGFYLCAFWLAGTGELFFGEGSRLTVL.

This clone came up once. The CDR3, as DNA: TGTGCCAGCAGCGTCGGACAGGGGCTTACCTCAAGCTCCTATAATTCACCCCTCCACTTT. Its protein is CASSVGQGLTSSSYNSPLHF. V usage is TRBV9 and J usage is TRBJ1-6; TRBD1 matches at 9 bases. Trimming removed 2 bases from V and 0 bases from J; junction bases left unmatched: 12. Germline V gene data show CDR1 as SGDLS and CDR2 as YYNGEE. The CDR3 is 20 amino acids.

This chain connects TRBV18 to TRBJ1-2, with D possibly matching TRBD1 (6 bases). The CDR3 runs 14 residues. Germline V CDR1 and CDR2: KGHSH, LQKENI. V lost 3 bases and J lost 1, with 9 bases in between. CDR3 in DNA: TGTGCCAGCTCACCGGACAGTGGTAACTATGGCTACACCTTC. Translation: CASSPDSGNYGYTF.

The chain employs TRBV7-6 and TRBJ2-5; 7 bases fit TRBD1. Germline V lookup: CDR1 SGHVS, CDR2 FNYEAQ. Trimming took 0 bases from V and 4 from J; bases not matched to a gene: 5. The CDR3 loop spans 15 amino acids. The CDR3 nucleotides are TGTGCCAGCAGCTTAGCAGGGGGCGGTTCAGAGACCCAGTACTTC. Translation: CASSLAGGGSETQYF.

This clone was seen just once. The chain recombines TRBV5-6 with TRBJ2-2; a possible D gene is TRBD2 (6 bases). The V end was cut by 4 bases, the J end by 6 bases, with 22 bases between. This CDR3 spans 17 amino acids. The V gene's germline CDR1 is SGHDT and CDR2 YYEEEE. CDR3: CASSRGLGTLKAGELFF. The CDR3 nucleotides are TGTGCCAGCAGCCGGGGACTGGGAACTTTAAAGGCCGGGGAGCTGTTTTTT.

The V call is TRBV5-4, the J call TRBJ2-2; 7 nucleotides align to TRBD1. There are 15 residues in the CDR3. Trimming removed 2 bases from V and 2 bases from J; junction bases left unmatched: 3. CDR1 SGHNT and CDR2 YYREEE come from the germline V gene (reference sequence). The CDR3 loop is CASSFGTVNTGELFF. CDR3 nucleotide sequence: TGTGCCAGCAGCTTCGGGACAGTCAACACCGGGGAGCTGTTTTTT.

Only a few counts were recorded for this clone. The V call is TRBV7-6, the J call TRBJ2-1, with 11 bases matching TRBD1. CDR3 length: 14 amino acids. Germline trimming cut 6 bases from V and 7 bases from J; bases unmatched to any gene: 5. Germline assignment: CDR1 SGHVS and CDR2 FNYEAQ. DNA of the CDR3: TGTGCCAGCAGTAGTTGGGACAGGGGGAATGAGCAGTTCTTC. The encoded protein is CASSSWDRGNEQFF.

This clone was detected once. The chain is built from TRBV5-8 and TRBJ1-3; no firm D call. Germline CDR1 reads SGHTS; CDR2 reads YDEGEE. The length of the CDR3 is 14 residues. The germline V and J ends were trimmed by 6 bases and 4 bases, with 14 bases remaining between them. The CDR3: CASNLYPGGNTIYF. The CDR3 DNA sequence: TGTGCCAGCAACTTATACCCCGGGGGAAACACCATATATTTT.

The chain couples TRBV18 to TRBJ1-6; 9 nucleotides align to TRBD1. CDR1 and CDR2 from the germline V gene are KGHSH and LQKENI. Unmatched junction bases numbered 14, after V lost 5 bases and J lost 6 bases. CDR3 size: 18 residues. The CDR3 sequence is CASSDLLPGQGSNSPLHF. CDR3 coding DNA: TGTGCCAGCTCAGATCTCTTACCGGGACAGGGAAGTAATTCACCCCTCCACTTT.

The chain links TRBV19 to TRBJ2-3; D remains unclear. Between the trimmed V and J ends, which lost 4 bases and 6 bases, there was a span of 8 bases. The CDR3 is made up of 12 amino acids. From germline, CDR1 is LNHDA and CDR2 SQIVND (reference sequence). The CDR3 loop reads CASSNILDTQYF. CDR3 nucleotide sequence: TGTGCCAGTAGTAACATTTTGGATACGCAGTATTTT.

The sample holds a few counts of this clone. The chain is built from TRBV7-9 and TRBJ1-1, with unresolved D. V dropped 0 bases and J dropped 9 bases, with 8 bases sitting between them. The CDR3 is 12 amino acids. Per germline, CDR1 SEHNR and CDR2 FQNEAQ (reference sequence). CDR3 amino acids: CASSLAGDKAFF. The CDR3 DNA is TGTGCCAGCAGCTTAGCGGGCGATAAAGCTTTCTTT. Drawing the rest from reference TRBV7-9 and TRBJ1-1, the complete variable domain is DTGVSQNPRHKITKRGQNVTFRCDPISEHNRLYWYRQTLGQGPEFLTYFQNEAQLEKSRLLSDRFSAERPKGSFSTLEIQRTEQGDSAMYLCASSLAGDKAFFGQGTRLTVV.

This chain links TRBV6-1 with TRBJ2-7, with 9 bases that match TRBD1. V dropped 1 base and J dropped 3; count of bases not matched to a gene: 7. The CDR3 length is 16 residues. The germline V gene encodes CDR1 MNHNS and CDR2 SASEGT. Here the CDR3 DNA reads TGTGCCAGCAGTGAAGGTTCGCCGACAGGGGGCTACGAGCAGTACTTC. Its translation is CASSEGSPTGGYEQYF.

In its sample, this clone was seen a few times. The genes are TRBV30 and TRBJ2-1; 12 bases match TRBD2. Germline V gene sequence: CDR1 GTSNPN, CDR2 SVGIG (reference sequence). Trimming removed 3 bases from V and 3 bases from J; junction bases left unmatched: 6. CDR3 length: 16 residues. The chain's CDR3 is CAWSPGLAGLYNEQFF. DNA of the CDR3: TGTGCCTGGAGCCCGGGACTAGCGGGCCTCTACAATGAGCAGTTCTTC.

The chain combines TRBV27 with TRBJ2-7; D is possibly TRBD1 (6 bases). The CDR3 length is 14 residues. The germline CDR1 and CDR2 sequences are MNHEY and SMNVEV (reference sequence). V was clipped by 5 bases and J by 2 bases, with 13 bases between them. In DNA form, the CDR3 reads TGTGCCAGCAGTGCCTGGGGGCGCACCTACGAGCAGTACTTC. The encoded protein is CASSAWGRTYEQYF.

The rearrangement links TRBV6-5 to TRBJ1-2; D gene uncertain. With 10 bases removed from V and 8 bases from J, the gap between germline ends came to 20 bases. This CDR3 is 13 amino acids long. CDR1 is MNHEY, CDR2 SVGAGI, per germline. CDR3 loop: CATKARGITGYTF. CDR3 coding DNA: TGTGCCACTAAAGCGCGGGGTATTACCGGCTACACCTTC.

CDR3 DNA: TGTGCCAGCAGCGTTTCGGACAGCCTATATAATTCACCCCTCCACTTT. Protein sequence: CASSVSDSLYNSPLHF. This sequence joins TRBV9 and TRBJ1-6; D is possibly TRBD1 (6 bases). This CDR3 comprises 16 residues. From germline, CDR1 is SGDLS and CDR2 YYNGEE. V was pared by 2 bases and J by 4 bases, with 13 bases between. The full variable domain, rest sourced from reference TRBV9 and TRBJ1-6, is DSGVTQTPKHLITATGQRVTLRCSPRSGDLSVYWYQQSLDQGLQFLIQYYNGEERAKGNILERFSAQQFPDLHSELNLSSLELGDSALYFCASSVSDSLYNSPLHFGNGTRLTVT.

CDR3 sequence reads: CASSDSGGRNTIYF. In nucleotides, the CDR3 is TGTGCCAGCAGTGATTCAGGAGGAAGAAACACCATATATTTT. This chain connects TRBV2 to TRBJ1-3, with D uncertain. V lost 3 bases and J lost 5, with 11 bases in between. Germline V gene data show CDR1 as SNHLY and CDR2 as FYNNEI. CDR3 length: 14 amino acids.

The J gene is TRBJ1-1, the V gene TRBV9; 7 nucleotides match TRBD1. CDR3 length: 16 amino acids. The trim removed 4 bases at V and 0 bases at J, leaving 9 bases unmatched. CDR1 and CDR2 from the germline V gene are SGDLS and YYNGEE. The CDR3 DNA follows: TGTGCCAGCAGCCCCCGACAGGGCAGATTGAACACTGAAGCTTTCTTT. It yields the protein CASSPRQGRLNTEAFF. The variable domain in full, with the rest retrieved from reference TRBV9 and TRBJ1-1, is DSGVTQTPKHLITATGQRVTLRCSPRSGDLSVYWYQQSLDQGLQFLIQYYNGEERAKGNILERFSAQQFPDLHSELNLSSLELGDSALYFCASSPRQGRLNTEAFFGQGTRLTVV.

This chain connects TRBV14 to TRBJ1-4, with unresolved D. The V gene lost 5 bases and the J gene lost 4 bases, with 11 bases spanning the gap. The CDR3 sequence is 14 residues long. CDR1 and CDR2 from the germline V gene are SGHDN and FVKESK. In nucleotides, the CDR3 is TGTGCCAGCAGCACGGGGAGAAATAATGAAAAACTGTTTTTT. It encodes CASSTGRNNEKLFF.